This TCR beta chain was sequenced during a study of early T cells in non-severe SARS-CoV-2 infection. The CDR3 totals 15 residues. CDR1 SGHVS and CDR2 FQNEAQ come from the germline V gene. The V gene lost 2 bases and the J gene lost 0 bases, with 11 bases spanning the gap. MiXCR was run by TCRdb on the 5' RACE reads, yielding one entry per CDR3 protein. This table holds about 90,000 distinct CDR3 sequences, about 12% found once. The chain combines TRBV7-8 with TRBJ2-7; unclear D gene. The clonotype comes from an adult who was a healthcare worker with PCR-confirmed SARS-CoV-2 infection or an uninfected control (not recorded which). Sequences were derived from whole blood, sampled at baseline. The CDR3 reads CASSLRPDHSYEQYF. The CDR3 DNA sequence: TGTGCCAGCAGCTTAAGGCCAGATCACTCCTACGAGCAGTACTTC.